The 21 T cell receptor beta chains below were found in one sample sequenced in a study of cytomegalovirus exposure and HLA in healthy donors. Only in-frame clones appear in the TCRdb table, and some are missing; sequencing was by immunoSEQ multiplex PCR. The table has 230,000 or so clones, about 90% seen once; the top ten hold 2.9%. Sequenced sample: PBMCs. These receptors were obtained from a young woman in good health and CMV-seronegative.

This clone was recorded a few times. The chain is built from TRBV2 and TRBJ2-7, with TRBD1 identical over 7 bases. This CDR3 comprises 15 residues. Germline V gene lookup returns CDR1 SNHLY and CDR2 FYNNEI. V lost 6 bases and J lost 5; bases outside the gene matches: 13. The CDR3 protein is CASSDDSGDRDEQYF. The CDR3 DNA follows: TGTGCCAGCAGCGATGATTCTGGAGACAGGGACGAGCAGTACTTC.

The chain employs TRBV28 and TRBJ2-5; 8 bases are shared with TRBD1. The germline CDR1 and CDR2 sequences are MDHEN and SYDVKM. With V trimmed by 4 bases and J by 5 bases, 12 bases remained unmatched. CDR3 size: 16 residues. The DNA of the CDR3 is TGTGCCAGCAGTTCCCCCCGACAGGGGTATGGCGAGACCCAGTACTTC. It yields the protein CASSSPRQGYGETQYF.

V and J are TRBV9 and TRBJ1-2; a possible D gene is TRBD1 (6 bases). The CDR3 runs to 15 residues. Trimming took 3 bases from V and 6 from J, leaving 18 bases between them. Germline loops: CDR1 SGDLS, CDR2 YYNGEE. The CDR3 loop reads CASSEGGVSRDGYTF. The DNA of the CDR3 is TGTGCCAGCAGCGAGGGGGGGGTTTCGAGAGATGGCTACACCTTC.

CDR3 sequence reads: CSVGGQSRTDTQYF. DNA for the CDR3: TGCAGCGTTGGAGGACAGTCTCGCACAGATACGCAGTATTTT. The chain links TRBV29-1 to TRBJ2-3; tentative D call: TRBD1 (6 bases). Per germline, CDR1 SQVTM and CDR2 ANQGSEA. This CDR3 has 14 amino acids. V gave up 4 bases and J gave up 1 base, with 12 bases separating them.

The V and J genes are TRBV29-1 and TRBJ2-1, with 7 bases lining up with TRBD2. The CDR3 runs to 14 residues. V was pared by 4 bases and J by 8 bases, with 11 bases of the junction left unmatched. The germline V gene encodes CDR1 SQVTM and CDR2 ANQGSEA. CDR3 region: CSVVGLAETYEQFF. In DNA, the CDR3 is TGCAGCGTTGTTGGTCTAGCGGAGACGTATGAGCAGTTCTTC.

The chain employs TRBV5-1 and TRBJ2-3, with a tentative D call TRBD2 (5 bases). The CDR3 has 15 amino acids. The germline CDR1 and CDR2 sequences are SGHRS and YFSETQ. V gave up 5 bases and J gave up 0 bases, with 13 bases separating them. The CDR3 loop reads CASSSLAESTDTQYF. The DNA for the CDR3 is TGCGCCAGCAGTAGTCTAGCAGAAAGCACAGATACGCAGTATTTT.

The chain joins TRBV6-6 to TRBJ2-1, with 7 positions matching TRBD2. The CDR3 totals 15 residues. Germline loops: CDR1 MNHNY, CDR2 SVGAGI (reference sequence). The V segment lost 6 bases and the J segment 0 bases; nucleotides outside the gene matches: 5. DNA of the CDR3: TGTGCCAGCAGCCCGAGCGGGACCTCCTACAATGAGCAGTTCTTC. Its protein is CASSPSGTSYNEQFF.

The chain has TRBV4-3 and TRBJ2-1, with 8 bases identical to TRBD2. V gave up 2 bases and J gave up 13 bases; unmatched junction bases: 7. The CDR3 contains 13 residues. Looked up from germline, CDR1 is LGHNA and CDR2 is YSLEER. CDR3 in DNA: TGCGCCAGCAGCCAACGTTCTAGCGGGCTCCAGTTCTTC. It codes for CASSQRSSGLQFF.

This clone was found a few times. CDR3 region: CASSVGGTEAFF. For the CDR3, the DNA is TGTGCCAGCAGTGTAGGGGGCACTGAAGCTTTCTTT. V usage is TRBV6-1 and J usage is TRBJ1-1, with D perhaps matching TRBD1 (6 bases). Germline values: CDR1 MNHNS, CDR2 SASEGT. The CDR3 length is 12 residues. Trimming stripped 4 bases from V and 4 bases from J, with 7 bases between.

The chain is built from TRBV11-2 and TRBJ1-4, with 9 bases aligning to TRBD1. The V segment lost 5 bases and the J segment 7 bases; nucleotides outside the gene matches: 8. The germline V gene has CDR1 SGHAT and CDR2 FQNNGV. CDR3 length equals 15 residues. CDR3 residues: CASSRQRTGAEKLFF. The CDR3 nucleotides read TGTGCCAGCAGCCGACAAAGGACAGGGGCTGAAAAACTGTTTTTT.

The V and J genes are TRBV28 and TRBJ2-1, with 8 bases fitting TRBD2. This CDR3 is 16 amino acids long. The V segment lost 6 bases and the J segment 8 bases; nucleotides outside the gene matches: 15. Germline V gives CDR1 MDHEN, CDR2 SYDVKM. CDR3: CASSPPHYGGGDEQFF. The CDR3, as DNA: TGTGCCAGCAGCCCACCTCACTACGGGGGGGGCGATGAGCAGTTCTTC.

The CDR3 nucleotides read TGTGCCAGCAGCGTAGACAGCGGAGAGACCCAGTACTTC. As protein: CASSVDSGETQYF. The chain employs TRBV9 and TRBJ2-5; the D gene is possibly TRBD2 (5 bases). V was clipped by 0 bases and J by 4 bases, with 7 bases between them. Germline V gene lookup returns CDR1 SGDLS and CDR2 YYNGEE. CDR3 length: 13 amino acids.

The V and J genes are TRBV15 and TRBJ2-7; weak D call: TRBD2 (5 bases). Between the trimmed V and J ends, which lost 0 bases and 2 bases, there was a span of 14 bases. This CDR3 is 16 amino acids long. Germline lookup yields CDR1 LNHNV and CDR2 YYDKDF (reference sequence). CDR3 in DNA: TGTGCCACCAGCAGAGATCACGGGGTCCGGACCTACGAGCAGTACTTC. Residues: CATSRDHGVRTYEQYF.

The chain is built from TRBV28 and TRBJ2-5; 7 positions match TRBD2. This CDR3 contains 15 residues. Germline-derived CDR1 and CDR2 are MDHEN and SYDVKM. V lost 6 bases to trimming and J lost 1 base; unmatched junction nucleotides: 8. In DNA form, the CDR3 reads TGTGCCAGCAGATTAGCTAGCGGCGGCCAAGAGACCCAGTACTTC. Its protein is CASRLASGGQETQYF.

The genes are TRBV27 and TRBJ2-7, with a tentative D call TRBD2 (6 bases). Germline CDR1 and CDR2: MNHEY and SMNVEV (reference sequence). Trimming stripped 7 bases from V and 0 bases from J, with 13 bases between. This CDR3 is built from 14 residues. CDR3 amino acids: CASTLQGGSYEQYF. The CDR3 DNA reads TGTGCCAGCACCCTTCAGGGAGGCTCCTACGAGCAGTACTTC.

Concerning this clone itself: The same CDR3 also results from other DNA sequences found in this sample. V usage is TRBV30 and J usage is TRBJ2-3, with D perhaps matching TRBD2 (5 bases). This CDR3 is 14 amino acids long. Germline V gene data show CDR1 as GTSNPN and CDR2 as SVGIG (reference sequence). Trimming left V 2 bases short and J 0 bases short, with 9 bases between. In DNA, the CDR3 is TGTGCCTGGAGTCAAGGAGGAAGCACAGATACGCAGTATTTT. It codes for CAWSQGGSTDTQYF.

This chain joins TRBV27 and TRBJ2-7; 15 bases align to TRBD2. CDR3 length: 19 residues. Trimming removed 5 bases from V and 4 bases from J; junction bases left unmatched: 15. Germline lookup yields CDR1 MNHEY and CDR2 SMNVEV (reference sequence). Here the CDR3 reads CASSPLSGLAGGPAYEQYF. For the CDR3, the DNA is TGTGCCAGCAGTCCACTCTCAGGACTAGCGGGAGGGCCAGCATACGAGCAGTACTTC.

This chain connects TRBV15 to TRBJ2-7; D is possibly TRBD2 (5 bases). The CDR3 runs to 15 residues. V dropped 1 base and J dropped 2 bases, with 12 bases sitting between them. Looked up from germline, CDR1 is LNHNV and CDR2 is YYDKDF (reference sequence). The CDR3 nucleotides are TGTGCCACCAGCAGAGTTTGGGGAGTGGCCTACGAGCAGTACTTC. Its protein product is CATSRVWGVAYEQYF.

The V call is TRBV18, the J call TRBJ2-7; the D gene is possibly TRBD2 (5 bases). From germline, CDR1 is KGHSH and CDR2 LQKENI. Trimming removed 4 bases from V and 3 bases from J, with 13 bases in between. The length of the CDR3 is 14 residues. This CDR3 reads CASSHPGTGYEQYF. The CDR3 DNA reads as TGTGCCAGCTCACATCCGGGAACCGGCTACGAGCAGTACTTC.

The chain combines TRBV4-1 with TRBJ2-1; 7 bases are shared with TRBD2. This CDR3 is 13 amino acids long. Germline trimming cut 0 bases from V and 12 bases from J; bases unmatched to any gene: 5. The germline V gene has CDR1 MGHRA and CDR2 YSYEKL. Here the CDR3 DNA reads TGCGCCAGCAGCCAAGAGCGGGAGACTAGGCAGTTCTTC. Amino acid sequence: CASSQERETRQFF.

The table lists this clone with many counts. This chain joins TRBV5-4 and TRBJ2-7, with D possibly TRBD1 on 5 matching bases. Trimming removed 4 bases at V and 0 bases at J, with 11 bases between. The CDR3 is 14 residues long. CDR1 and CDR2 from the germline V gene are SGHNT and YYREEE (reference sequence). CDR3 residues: CASSRGHPSYEQYF. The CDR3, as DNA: TGTGCCAGCAGCCGCGGACATCCCTCCTACGAGCAGTACTTC.